The entry below gives a single TCR beta chain sequence along with its context. In this sample, this clone turned up once. No antigen is known for it. No base quality values were provided; no much bigger clone lies one nucleotide off. The sample comes from a study of control samples from healthy donors and cancer patients (dated by TCRdb to about 2020). The library came from the immunoSEQ multiplex PCR assay. TCRdb carries this immuneACCESS record with in-frame sequences only. Its versions omit some clonotypes, under half of them owing to an unresolved V gene in the studies checked, with the rest unexplained. The sample table contains 200,000 or so clones; only one count was recorded for 85% to 95% of them. The top ten hold less than 1.6% of the sample. V is cut by 5 bases and J by 2 bases, and the space between the germline ends is 7 bases. Per the germline V gene, MNHEY is the CDR1 and SVGAGI is the CDR2. The CDR3 goes from the cysteine to the phenylalanine over 13 residues. Just CDR3 DNA is preserved here, 39 bases in frame from base 1.

Specimen: blood. The receptor was isolated from a man aged 45 to 65 in good health. In this chain, TRBV6-5 is recombined with TRBJ1-5; tentative D gene TRBD1, with 6 bases matching. CDR3 loop: CASSRTGNQPQHF. The DNA reads TGTGCCAGCAGTCGGACAGGCAATCAGCCCCAGCATTTT.